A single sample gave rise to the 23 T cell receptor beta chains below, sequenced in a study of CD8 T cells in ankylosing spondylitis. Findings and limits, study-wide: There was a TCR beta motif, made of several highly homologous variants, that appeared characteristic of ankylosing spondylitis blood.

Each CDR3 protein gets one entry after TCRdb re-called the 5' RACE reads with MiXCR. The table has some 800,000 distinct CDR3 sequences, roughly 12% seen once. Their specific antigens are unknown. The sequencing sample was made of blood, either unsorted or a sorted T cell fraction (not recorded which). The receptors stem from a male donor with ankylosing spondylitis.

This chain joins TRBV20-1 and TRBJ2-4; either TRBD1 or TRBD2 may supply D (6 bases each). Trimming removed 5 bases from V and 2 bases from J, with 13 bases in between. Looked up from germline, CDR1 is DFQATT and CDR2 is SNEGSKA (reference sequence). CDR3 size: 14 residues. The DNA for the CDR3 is TGCAGTGCTTTGGGGGCGGGAACCAAAAACATTCAGTACTTC. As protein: CSALGAGTKNIQYF.

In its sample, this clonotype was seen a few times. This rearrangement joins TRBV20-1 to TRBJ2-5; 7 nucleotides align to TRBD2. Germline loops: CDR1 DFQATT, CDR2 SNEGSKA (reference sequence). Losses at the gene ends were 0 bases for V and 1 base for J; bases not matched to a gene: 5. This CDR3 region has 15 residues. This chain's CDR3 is CSARDPGRIQETQYF. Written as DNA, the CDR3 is TGCAGTGCTAGAGATCCCGGGAGGATCCAAGAGACCCAGTACTTC.

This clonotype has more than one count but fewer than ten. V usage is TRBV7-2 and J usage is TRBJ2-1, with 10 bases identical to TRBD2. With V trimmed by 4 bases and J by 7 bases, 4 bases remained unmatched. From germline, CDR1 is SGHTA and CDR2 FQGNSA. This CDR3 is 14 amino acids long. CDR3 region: CASSSLAGVNEQFF. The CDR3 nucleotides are TGTGCCAGCAGCTCGCTAGCGGGAGTTAATGAGCAGTTCTTC.

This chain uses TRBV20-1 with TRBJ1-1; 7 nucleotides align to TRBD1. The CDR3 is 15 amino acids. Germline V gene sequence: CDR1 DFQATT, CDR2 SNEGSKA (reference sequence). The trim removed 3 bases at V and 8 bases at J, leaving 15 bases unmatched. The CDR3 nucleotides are TGCAGTGCTAGGGCACTAACAGGGGCCGCGGGGGAAGCTTTCTTT. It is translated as CSARALTGAAGEAFF.

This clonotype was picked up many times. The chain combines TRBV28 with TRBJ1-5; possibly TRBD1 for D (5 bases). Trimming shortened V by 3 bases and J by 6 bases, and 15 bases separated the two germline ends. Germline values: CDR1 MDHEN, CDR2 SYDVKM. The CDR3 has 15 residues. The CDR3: CASSFQGPGGQPQHF. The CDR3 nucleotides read TGTGCCAGCAGTTTCCAGGGACCCGGCGGTCAGCCCCAGCATTTT.

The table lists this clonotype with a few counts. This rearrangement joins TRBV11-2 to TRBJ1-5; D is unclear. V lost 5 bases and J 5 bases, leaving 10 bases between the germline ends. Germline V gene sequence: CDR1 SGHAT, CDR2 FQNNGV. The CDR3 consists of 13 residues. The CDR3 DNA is TGTGCCAGCAGCCCGGGTGTATATCAGCCCCAGCATTTT. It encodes CASSPGVYQPQHF.

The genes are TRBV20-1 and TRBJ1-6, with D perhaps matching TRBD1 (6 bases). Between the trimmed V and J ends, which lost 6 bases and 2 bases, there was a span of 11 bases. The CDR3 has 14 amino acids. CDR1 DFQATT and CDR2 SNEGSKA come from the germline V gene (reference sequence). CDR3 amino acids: CSAETGTYNSPLHF. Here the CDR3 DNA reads TGCAGTGCCGAGACAGGAACCTATAATTCACCCCTCCACTTT.

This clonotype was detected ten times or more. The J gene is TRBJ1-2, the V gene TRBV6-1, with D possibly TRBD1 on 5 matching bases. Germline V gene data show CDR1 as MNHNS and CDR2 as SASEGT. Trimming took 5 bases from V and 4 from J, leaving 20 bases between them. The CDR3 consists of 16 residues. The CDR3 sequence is CASSPQGASRVYGYTF. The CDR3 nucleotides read TGTGCCAGCAGTCCCCAGGGAGCGTCGCGTGTCTATGGCTACACCTTC.

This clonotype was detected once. CDR3 in DNA: TGTGCCAGCAGCTTCACGGGACCGACGACGGAGCAGTTCTTC. Translating it yields CASSFTGPTTEQFF. V usage is TRBV7-3 and J usage is TRBJ2-1; perhaps D is TRBD1 or TRBD2 (5 bases each). The CDR3 is 14 amino acids. V dropped 3 bases and J dropped 10 bases, with 16 bases sitting between them. Germline CDR1 reads SGHTA; CDR2 reads FQGTGA.

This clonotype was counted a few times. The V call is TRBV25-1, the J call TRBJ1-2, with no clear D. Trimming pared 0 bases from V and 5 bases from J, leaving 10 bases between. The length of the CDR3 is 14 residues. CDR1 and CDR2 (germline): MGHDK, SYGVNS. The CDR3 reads CASSEYRQMYGYTF. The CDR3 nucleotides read TGTGCCAGCAGTGAATATAGGCAGATGTATGGCTACACCTTC.

CDR3 DNA: TGTGCCAGCTCACCACGGGCAGGGTACTTGAACACTGAAGCTTTCTTT. Translation: CASSPRAGYLNTEAFF. J is TRBJ1-1 and V is TRBV18, with TRBD1 as a possible D gene (5 bases). The CDR3 is 16 amino acids. V was pared by 1 base and J by 0 bases, with 12 bases between. Germline CDR1 is KGHSH and CDR2 is LQKENI.

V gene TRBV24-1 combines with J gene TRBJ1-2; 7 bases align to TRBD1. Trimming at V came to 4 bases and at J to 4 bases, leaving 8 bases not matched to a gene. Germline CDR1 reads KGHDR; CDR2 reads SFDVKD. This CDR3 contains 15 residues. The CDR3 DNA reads TGTGCCACCAGTGACTATGGACAGGAACTCTATGGCTACACCTTC. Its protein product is CATSDYGQELYGYTF.

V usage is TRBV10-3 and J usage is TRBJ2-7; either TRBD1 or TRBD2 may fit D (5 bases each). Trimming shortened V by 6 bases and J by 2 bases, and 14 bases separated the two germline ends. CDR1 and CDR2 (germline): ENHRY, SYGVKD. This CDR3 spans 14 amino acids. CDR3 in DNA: TGTGCCATCAGCGCCGGGACGAAAACCTACGAGCAGTACTTC. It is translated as CAISAGTKTYEQYF.

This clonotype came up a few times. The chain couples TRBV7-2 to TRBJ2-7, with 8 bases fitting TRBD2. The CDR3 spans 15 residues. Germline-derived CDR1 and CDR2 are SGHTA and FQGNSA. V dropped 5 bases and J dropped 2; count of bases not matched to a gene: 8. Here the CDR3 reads CASSPRVAGPYEQYF. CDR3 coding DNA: TGTGCCAGCAGCCCCCGAGTAGCGGGACCCTACGAGCAGTACTTC. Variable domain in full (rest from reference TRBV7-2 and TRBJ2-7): GAGVSQSPSNKVTEKGKDVELRCDPISGHTALYWYRQSLGQGLEFLIYFQGNSAPDKSGLPSDRFSAERTGGSVSTLTIQRTQQEDSAVYLCASSPRVAGPYEQYFGPGTRLTVT.

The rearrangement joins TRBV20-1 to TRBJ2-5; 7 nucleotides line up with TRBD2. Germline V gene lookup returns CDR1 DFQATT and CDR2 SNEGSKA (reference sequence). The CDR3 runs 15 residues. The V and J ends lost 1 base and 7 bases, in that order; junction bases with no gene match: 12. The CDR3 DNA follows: TGCAGTGCTAGAGGAGCGGGATTTAGGTTGGGGACCCAGTACTTC. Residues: CSARGAGFRLGTQYF.

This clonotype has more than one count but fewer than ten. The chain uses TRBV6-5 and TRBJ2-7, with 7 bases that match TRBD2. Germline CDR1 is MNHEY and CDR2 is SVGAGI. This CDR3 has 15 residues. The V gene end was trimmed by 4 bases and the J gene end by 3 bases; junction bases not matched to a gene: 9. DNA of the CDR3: TGTGCCAGCAGTTCCGCTTGGGCGGGGGACTACGAGCAGTACTTC. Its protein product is CASSSAWAGDYEQYF.

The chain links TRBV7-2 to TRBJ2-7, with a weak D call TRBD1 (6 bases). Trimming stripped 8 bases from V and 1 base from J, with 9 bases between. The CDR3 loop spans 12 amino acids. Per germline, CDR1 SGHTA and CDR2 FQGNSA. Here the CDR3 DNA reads TGTGCCAGCGCAGGGGTTTCCTACGAGCAGTACTTC. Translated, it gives CASAGVSYEQYF. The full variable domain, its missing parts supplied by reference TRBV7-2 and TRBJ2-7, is GAGVSQSPSNKVTEKGKDVELRCDPISGHTALYWYRQSLGQGLEFLIYFQGNSAPDKSGLPSDRFSAERTGGSVSTLTIQRTQQEDSAVYLCASAGVSYEQYFGPGTRLTVT.

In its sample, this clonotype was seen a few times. The CDR3 loop is CASNPTGEETQYF. DNA of the CDR3: TGTGCCAGCAATCCGACAGGGGAAGAGACCCAGTACTTC. The V gene is TRBV12-3 or TRBV12-4, the J gene TRBJ2-5; 8 positions agree with TRBD1. V lost 7 bases to trimming and J lost 3 bases; unmatched junction nucleotides: 4. The CDR3 sequence is 13 residues long.

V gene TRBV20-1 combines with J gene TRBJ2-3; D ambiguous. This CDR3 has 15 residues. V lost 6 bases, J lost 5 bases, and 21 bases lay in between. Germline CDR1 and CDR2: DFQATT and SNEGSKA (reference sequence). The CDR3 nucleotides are TGCAGTGCAGGAAATACAATGGGAAGTAAAGATACGCAGTATTTT. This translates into CSAGNTMGSKDTQYF.

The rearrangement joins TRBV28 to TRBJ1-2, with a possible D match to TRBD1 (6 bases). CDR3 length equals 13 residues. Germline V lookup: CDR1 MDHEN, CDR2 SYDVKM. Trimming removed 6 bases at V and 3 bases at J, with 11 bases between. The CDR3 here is CASRKQGHYGYTF. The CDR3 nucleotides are TGTGCCAGCAGGAAACAGGGCCACTATGGCTACACCTTC.

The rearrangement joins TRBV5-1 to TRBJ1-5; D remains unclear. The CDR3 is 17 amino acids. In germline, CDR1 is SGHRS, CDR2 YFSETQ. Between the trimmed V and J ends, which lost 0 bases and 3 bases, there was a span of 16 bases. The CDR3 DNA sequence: TGCGCCAGCAGCTTGGCCTCCTTAACTGGGTTCAATCAGCCCCAGCATTTT. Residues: CASSLASLTGFNQPQHF.

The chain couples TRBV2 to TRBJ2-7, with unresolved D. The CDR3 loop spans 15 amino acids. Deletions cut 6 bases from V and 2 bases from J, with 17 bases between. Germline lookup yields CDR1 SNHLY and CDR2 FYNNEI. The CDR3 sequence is CASSLIEARAYEQYF. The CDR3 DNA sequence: TGTGCCAGCAGCCTCATCGAGGCCCGCGCCTACGAGCAGTACTTC.

The DNA of the CDR3 is TGTGCCAGCAGCTTACTGAGGAGGGAGCAGTACTTC. Amino acid sequence: CASSLLRREQYF. The chain employs TRBV7-8 and TRBJ2-7, with TRBD2 as a possible D gene (5 bases). The CDR3 is 12 amino acids. Trimming left V 2 bases short and J 7 bases short, with 9 bases between. Germline CDR1 is SGHVS and CDR2 is FQNEAQ.